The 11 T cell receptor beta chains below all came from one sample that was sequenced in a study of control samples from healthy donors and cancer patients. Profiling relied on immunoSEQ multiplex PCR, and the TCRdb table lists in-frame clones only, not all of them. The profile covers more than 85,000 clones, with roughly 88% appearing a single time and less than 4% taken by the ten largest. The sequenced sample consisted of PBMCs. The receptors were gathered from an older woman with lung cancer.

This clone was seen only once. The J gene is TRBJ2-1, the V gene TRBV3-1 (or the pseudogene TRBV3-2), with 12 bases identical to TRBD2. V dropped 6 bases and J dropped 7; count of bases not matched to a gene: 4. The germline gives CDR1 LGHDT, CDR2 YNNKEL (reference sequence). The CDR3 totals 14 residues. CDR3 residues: CASSQLAGGNEQFF. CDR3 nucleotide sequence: TGTGCCAGCAGTCAACTAGCGGGAGGTAATGAGCAGTTCTTC.

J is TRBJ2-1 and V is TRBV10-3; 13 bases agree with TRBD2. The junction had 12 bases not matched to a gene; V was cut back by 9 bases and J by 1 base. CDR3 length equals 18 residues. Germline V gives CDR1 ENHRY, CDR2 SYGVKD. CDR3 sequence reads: CAIEPGLAGMGSYNEQFF. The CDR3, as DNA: TGTGCCATTGAACCGGGACTAGCGGGAATGGGGTCCTACAATGAGCAGTTCTTC.

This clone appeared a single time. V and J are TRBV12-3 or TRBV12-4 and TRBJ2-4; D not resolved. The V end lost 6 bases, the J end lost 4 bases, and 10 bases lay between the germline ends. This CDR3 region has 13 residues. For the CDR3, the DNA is TGTGCCAGCAGCCCCCCCGTTAAAAACATTCAGTACTTC. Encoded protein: CASSPPVKNIQYF.

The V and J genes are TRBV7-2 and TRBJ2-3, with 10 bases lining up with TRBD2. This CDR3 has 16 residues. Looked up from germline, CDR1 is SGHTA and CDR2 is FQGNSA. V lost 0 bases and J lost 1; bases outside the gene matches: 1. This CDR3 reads CASSLAAGGGTDTQYF. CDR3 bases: TGTGCCAGCAGCTTAGCAGCGGGGGGGGGCACAGATACGCAGTATTTT.

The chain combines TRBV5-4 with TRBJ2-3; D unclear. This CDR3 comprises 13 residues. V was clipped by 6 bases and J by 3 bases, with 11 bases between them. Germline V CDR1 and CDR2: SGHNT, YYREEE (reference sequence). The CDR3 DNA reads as TGTGCCAGCAACAGACTCTTAACAGATACGCAGTATTTT. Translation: CASNRLLTDTQYF.

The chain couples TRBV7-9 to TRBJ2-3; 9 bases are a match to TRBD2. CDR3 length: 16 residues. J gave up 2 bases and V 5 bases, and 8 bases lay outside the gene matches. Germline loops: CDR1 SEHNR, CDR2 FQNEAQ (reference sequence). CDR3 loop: CASSQGGLAHTDTQYF. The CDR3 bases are TGTGCCAGCAGCCAGGGCGGACTAGCGCACACAGATACGCAGTATTTT.

As DNA, the CDR3 is TGTGCCAGTAGTATTAGCGGGAGTATATACAATGAGCAGTTCTTC. It yields the protein CASSISGSIYNEQFF. The chain carries TRBV19 and TRBJ2-1; 9 bases agree with TRBD2. The J segment lost 4 bases and the V segment lost 3 bases, leaving 4 bases of the junction unmatched. CDR3 length: 15 amino acids. Germline-derived CDR1 and CDR2 are LNHDA and SQIVND (reference sequence).

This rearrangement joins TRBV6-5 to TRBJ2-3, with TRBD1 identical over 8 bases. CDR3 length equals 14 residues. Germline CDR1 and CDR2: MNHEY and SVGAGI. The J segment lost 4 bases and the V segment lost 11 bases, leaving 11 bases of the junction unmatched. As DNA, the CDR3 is TGTGCCGAGTCCTCAGGGGGCGTACCAGATACGCAGTATTTT. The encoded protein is CAESSGGVPDTQYF.

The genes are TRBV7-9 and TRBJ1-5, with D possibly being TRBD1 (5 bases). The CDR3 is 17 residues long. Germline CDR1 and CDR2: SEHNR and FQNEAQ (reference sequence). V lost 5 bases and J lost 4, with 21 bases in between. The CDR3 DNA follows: TGTGCCAGCAGCCGCAACCGGGACTCCACGAGGAATCAGCCCCAGCATTTT. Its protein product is CASSRNRDSTRNQPQHF. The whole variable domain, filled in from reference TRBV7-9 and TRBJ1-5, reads DTGVSQNPRHKITKRGQNVTFRCDPISEHNRLYWYRQTLGQGPEFLTYFQNEAQLEKSRLLSDRFSAERPKGSFSTLEIQRTEQGDSAMYLCASSRNRDSTRNQPQHFGDGTRLSIL.

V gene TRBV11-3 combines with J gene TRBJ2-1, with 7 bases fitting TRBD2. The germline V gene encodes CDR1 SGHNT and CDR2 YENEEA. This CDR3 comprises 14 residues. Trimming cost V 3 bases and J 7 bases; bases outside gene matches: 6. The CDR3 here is CASSFRGSINEQFF. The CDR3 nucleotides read TGTGCCAGCAGCTTCCGCGGGAGTATTAATGAGCAGTTCTTC.

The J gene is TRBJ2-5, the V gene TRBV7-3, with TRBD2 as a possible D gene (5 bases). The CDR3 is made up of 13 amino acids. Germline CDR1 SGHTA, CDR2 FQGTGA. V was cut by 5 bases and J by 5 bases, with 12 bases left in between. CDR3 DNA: TGTGCCAGCAGCCAACTAGGTCAGGAGACCCAGTACTTC. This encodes CASSQLGQETQYF.